This TCR beta chain was recorded in a study of blood T cells in healthy people across ages. The CDR3 loop spans 12 amino acids. Germline CDR1 is SGHVS and CDR2 is FQNEAQ. The second PCR ran roughly 6 to 11 cycles with a sample-barcoded 5' primer and J-beta primers. The study obtained at least 3 million CDR3-containing paired-end reads from every sample. TCRdb fed the 5' RACE reads into MiXCR, producing one record per CDR3 protein. The sample contains around 750,000 distinct CDR3 sequences, approximately 53% of which appear only once. The chain uses TRBV7-8 and TRBJ2-5; D ambiguous. The J call may be mistaken, given a closer DNA end match to TRBJ2-7. This clonotype was obtained from an elderly man in good health. Sequencing was performed on blood. CDR3 DNA: TGTGCCAGCAAGTCGTCGGGCTACGAGCAGTACTTC. Amino acids: CASKSSGYEQYF.